In this sample, the clone carrying this TCR beta chain turned up a few times. Its antigen is currently unknown. TCRdb fed the reads into MiXCR, producing one record per CDR3 protein. The table has around 310,000 distinct CDR3 sequences, just under 30% seen once. This sample is drawn from a study of T cell repertoires in cytomegalovirus infection. On the study more broadly: Peptides in the study included HLA-C-restricted and HLA-B-restricted CMV epitopes. CMV infection plus the matching HLA type was flagged by public TCR beta signatures.

Study observations and caveats: HLA-C-restricted, CMV-specific TCR beta clonotypes were dominant ex vivo. Identification of carriers of CMV plus the relevant HLA was achieved through cumulative public TCR beta family frequency.

Germline V gives CDR1 SGHDN, CDR2 FVKESK. This CDR3 has 15 amino acids. V was cut by 0 bases and J by 1 base, with 9 bases left in between. This material consisted of cultured PBMCs, taken from culture after CMV antigen stimulation. The chain recombines TRBV14 with TRBJ1-1; no clear D. The TCR was taken from a human donor in good health (CMV status not recorded). Some clones in this sample may be carry-over from other donors' samples. The CDR3 sequence: CASSQEGLANTEAFF. The CDR3 bases are TGTGCCAGCAGCCAAGAGGGTTTGGCGAACACTGAAGCTTTCTTT.